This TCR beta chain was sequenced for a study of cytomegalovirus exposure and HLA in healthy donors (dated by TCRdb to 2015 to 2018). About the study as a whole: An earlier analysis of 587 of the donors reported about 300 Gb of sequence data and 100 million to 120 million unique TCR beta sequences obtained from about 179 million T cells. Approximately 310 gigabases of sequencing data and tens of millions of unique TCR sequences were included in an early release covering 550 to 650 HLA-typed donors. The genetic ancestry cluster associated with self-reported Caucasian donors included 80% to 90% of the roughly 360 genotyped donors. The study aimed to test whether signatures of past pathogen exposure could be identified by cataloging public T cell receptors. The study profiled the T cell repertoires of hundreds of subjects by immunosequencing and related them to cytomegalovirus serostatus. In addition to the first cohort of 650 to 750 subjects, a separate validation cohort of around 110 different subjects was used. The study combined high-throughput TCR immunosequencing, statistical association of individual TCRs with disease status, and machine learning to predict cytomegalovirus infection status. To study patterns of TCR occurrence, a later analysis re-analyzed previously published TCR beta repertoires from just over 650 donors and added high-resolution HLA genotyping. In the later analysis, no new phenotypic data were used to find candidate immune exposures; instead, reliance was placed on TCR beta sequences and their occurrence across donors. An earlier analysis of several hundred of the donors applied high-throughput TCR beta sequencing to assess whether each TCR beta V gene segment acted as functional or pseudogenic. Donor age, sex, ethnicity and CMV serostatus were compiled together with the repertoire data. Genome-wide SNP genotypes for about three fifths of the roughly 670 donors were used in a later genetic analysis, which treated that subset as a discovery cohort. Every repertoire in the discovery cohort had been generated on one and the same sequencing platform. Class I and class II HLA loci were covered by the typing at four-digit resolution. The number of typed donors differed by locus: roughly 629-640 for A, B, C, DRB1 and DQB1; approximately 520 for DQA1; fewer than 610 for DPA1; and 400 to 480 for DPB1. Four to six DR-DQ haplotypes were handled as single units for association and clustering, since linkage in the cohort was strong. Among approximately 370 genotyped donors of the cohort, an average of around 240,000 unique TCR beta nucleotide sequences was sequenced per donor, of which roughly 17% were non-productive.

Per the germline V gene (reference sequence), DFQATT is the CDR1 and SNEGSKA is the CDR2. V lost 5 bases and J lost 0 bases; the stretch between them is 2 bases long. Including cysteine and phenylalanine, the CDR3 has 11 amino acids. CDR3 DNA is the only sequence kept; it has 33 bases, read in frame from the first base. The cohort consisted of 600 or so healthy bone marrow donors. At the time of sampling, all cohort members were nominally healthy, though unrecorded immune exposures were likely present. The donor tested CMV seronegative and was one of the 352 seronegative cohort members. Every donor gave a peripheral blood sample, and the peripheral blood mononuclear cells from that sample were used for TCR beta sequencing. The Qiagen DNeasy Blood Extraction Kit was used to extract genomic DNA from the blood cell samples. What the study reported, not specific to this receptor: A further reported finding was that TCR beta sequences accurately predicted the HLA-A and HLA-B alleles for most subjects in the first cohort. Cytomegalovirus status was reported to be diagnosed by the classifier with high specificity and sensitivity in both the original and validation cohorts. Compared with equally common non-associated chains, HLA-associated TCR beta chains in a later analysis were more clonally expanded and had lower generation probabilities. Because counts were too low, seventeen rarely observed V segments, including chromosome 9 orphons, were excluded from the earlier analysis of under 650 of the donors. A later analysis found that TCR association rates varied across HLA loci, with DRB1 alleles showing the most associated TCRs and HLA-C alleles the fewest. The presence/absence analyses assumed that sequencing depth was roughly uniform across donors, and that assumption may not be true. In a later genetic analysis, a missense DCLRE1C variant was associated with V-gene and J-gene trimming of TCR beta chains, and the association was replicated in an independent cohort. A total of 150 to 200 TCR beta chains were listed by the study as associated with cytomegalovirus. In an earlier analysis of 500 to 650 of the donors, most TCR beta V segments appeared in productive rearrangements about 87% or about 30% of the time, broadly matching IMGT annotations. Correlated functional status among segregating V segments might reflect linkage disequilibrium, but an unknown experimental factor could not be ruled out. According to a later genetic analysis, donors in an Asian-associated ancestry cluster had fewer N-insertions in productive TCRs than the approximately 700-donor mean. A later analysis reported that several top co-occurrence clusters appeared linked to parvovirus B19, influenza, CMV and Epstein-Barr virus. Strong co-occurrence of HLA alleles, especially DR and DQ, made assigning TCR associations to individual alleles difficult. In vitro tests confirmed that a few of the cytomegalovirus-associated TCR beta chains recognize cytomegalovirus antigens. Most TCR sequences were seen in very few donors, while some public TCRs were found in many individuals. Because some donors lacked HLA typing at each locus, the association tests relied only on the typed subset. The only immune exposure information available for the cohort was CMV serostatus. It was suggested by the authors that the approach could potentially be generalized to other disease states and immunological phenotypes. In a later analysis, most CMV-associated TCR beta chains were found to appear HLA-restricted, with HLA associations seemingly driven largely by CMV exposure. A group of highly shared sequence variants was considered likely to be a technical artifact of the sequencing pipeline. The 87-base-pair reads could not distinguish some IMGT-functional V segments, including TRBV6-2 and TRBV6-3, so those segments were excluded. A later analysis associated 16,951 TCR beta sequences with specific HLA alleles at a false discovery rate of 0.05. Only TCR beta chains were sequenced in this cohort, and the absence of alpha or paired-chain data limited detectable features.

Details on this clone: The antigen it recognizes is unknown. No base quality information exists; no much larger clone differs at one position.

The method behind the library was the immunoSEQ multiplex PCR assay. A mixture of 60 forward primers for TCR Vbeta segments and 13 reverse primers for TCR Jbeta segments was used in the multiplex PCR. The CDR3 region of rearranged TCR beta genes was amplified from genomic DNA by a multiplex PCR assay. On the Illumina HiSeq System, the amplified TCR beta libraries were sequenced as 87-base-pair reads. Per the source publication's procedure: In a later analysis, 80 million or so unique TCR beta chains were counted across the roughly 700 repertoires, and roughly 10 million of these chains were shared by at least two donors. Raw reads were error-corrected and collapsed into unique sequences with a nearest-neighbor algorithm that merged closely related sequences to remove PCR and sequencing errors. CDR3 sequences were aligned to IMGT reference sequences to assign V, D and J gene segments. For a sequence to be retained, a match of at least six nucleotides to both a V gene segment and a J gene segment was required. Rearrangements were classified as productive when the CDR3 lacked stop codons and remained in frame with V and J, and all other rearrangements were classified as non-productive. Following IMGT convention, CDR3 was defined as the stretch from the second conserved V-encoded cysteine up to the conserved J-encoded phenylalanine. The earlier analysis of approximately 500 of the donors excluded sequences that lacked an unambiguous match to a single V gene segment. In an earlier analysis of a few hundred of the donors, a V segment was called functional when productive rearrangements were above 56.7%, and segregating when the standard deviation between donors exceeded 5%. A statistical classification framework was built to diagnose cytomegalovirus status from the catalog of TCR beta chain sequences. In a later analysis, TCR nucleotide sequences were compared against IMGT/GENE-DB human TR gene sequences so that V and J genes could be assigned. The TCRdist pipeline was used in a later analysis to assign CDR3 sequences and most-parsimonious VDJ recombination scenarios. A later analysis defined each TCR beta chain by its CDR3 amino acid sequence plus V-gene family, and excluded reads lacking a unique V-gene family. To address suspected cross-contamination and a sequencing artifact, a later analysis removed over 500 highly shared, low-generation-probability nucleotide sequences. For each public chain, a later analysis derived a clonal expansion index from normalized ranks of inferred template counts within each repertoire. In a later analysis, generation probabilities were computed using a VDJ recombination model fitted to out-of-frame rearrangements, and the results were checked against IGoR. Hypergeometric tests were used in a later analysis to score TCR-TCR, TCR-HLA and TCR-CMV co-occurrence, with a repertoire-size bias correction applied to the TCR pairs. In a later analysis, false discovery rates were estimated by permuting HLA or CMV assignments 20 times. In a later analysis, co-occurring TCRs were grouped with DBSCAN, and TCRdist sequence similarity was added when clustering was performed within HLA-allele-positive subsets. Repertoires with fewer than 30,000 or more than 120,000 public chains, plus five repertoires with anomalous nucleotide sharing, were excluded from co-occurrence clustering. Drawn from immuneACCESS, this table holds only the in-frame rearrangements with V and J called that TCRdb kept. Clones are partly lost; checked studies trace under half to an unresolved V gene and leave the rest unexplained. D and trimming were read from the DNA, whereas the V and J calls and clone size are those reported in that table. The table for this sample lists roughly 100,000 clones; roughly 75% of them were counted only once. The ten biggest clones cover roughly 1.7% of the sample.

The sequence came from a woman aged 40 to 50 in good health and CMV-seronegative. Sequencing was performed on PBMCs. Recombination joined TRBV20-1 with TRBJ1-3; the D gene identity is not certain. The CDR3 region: CSARSGNTIYF. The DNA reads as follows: TGCAGTGCTCGCTCTGGAAACACCATATATTTT.